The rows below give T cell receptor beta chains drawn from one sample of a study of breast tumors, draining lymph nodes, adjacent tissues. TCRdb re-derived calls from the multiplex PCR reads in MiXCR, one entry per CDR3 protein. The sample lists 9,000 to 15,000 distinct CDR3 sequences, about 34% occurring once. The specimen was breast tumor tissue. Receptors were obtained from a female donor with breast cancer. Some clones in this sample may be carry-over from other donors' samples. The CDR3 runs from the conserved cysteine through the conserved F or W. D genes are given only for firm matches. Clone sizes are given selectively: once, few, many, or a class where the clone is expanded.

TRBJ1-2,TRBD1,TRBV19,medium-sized,TGTGCCAGTAGTATTGCCCCTGGGACAGTGAACTATGGCTACACCTTC,CASSIAPGTVNYGYTF
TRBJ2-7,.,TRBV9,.,TGTGCCGGCAGCAGAAACAATTTCCCCTACGAGCAGTACTTC,CAGSRNNFPYEQYF
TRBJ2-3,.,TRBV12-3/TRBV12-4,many,TGTGCCAGCAGCTCCGCCGGGACAAATACGCAGTATTTT,CASSSAGTNTQYF
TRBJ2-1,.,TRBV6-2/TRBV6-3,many,TGTGCCAGCACCACACCCCGGCCGGGGATTAGCTCCTACAATGAGCAGTTCTTC,CASTTPRPGISSYNEQFF
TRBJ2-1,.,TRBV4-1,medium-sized,TGCGCCAGCAGCCAAGTCCCCCATCTGCTAGCGAGAGAGGATGAGCAGTTCTTC,CASSQVPHLLAREDEQFF
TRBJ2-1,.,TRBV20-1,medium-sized,TGCAGTGCTAGAGCGTTTTTTGTTAGTCGGGACAATGAGCAGTTCTTC,CSARAFFVSRDNEQFF
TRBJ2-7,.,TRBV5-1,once,TGCGCCAGCAGCTTGGGAGGGCCGGTGTACGAGCAGTACTTC,CASSLGGPVYEQYF
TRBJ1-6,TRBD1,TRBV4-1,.,TGCGCCAGCAGCCAAGATGGGTCAGACAGGGGGAATAATTCACCCCTCCACTTT,CASSQDGSDRGNNSPLHF
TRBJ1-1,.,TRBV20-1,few,TGCAGTGCTAGACCCTACGTACGGGGGGTGAACACTGAAGCTTTCTTT,CSARPYVRGVNTEAFF
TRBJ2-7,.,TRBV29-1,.,TGCAGCGTTGGGGCCGGGGCACTCTACGAGCAGTACTTC,CSVGAGALYEQYF
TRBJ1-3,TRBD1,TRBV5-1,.,TGCGCCAGCAGCGGACAGGGGCTTGGAAACACCATATATTTT,CASSGQGLGNTIYF
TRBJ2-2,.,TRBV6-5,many,TGTGCCAGCAGTTACGGCTTCTACGCGAACACCGGGGAGCTGTTTTTT,CASSYGFYANTGELFF
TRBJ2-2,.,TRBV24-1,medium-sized,TGTGCCACCAGTGAAGAGCCCGACACCGGGGAGCTGTTTTTT,CATSEEPDTGELFF
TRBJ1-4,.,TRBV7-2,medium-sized,TGTGCCAGCAGCTTAGCATACCGGGACTCTAATGAAAAACTGTTTTTT,CASSLAYRDSNEKLFF
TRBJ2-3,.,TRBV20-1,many,TGCAGTGCTAGACGCGGGACTAGCACAGATACGCAGTATTTT,CSARRGTSTDTQYF
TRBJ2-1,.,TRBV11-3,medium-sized,TGTGCCAGCAGCTTAGATCGGACTGTGGGGAATGAGCAGTTCTTC,CASSLDRTVGNEQFF
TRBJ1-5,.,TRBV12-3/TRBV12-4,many,TGTGCCAGCAGTTTGACCAGGAATCAGCCCCAGCATTTT,CASSLTRNQPQHF
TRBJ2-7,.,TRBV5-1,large,TGCGCCAGCAGGCCGGCGGCATTATCCTACGAGCAGTACTTC,CASRPAALSYEQYF
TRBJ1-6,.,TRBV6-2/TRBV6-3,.,TGTGCCAGCAACAATCCACCGGCAAATTCACCCCTCCACTTT,CASNNPPANSPLHF
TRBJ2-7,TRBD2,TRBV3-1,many,TGTGCCAGCAGCCAATTCCTAGCGGGAGCGATTACCTACGAGCAGTACTTC,CASSQFLAGAITYEQYF
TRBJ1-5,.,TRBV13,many,TGTGCCAGCAGCTTAGGGGGCAGGGATGCCAATCAGCCCCAGCATTTT,CASSLGGRDANQPQHF
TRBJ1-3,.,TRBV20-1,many,TGCAGTGCTGCCCAGGGGAGCTCTGGAAACACCATATATTTT,CSAAQGSSGNTIYF
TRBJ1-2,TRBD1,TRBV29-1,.,TGCAGCGCTGGGCAGGGGGGTGGCTACACCTTC,CSAGQGGGYTF
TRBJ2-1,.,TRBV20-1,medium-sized,TGCAGTGCTAGAGGCGACGAGCAGTTCTTC,CSARGDEQFF
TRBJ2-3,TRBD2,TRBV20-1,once,TGCAGTGCTTCCCCATCTAGCGGGAGAACCGCAGATACGCAGTATTTT,CSASPSSGRTADTQYF
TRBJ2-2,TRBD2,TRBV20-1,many,TGCAGTGCGAGGGATAGTAGACGGGGAGGGACCGGGGAGCTGTTTTTT,CSARDSRRGGTGELFF
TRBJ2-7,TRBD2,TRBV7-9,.,TGTGCCAGCAGCACCGTAGCGGGGGGGCTGAGCGAGCAGTACTTC,CASSTVAGGLSEQYF
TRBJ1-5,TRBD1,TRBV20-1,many,TGCAGTGCCCCCGGGACAGGTTATCAGCCCCAGCATTTT,CSAPGTGYQPQHF
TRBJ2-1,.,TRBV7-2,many,TGTGCCAGCAGCGACGGTACCTACAATGAGCAGTTCTTC,CASSDGTYNEQFF
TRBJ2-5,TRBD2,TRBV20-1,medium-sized,TGCAGTGCTACTAGCGGGGGGGTTGGGGAGACCCAGTACTTC,CSATSGGVGETQYF
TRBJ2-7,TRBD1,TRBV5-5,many,TGTGCCAGCAGCTTCTTGGGACAGGGGGCCGACGAGCAGTACTTC,CASSFLGQGADEQYF
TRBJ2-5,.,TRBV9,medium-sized,TGTGCCAGCAGCGGTATTGCGGAAGAGACCCAGTACTTC,CASSGIAEETQYF
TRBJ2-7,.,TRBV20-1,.,TGCAGTGCTAGTCGAGGGGCGAGCTACGAGCAGTACTTC,CSASRGASYEQYF
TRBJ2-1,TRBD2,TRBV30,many,TGTGCCTGGAGTGGGGGACTACTGGGGAATGAGCAGTTCTTC,CAWSGGLLGNEQFF
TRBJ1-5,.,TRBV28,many,TGTGCCAGCAGTTTGGACAACAATCAGCCCCAGCATTTT,CASSLDNNQPQHF
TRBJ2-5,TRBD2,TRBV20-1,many,TGCAGTGCTAAAGGACTAGCGGGGAACTTGGTACAAGAGACCCAGTACTTC,CSAKGLAGNLVQETQYF
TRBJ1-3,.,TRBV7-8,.,TGTGCCAGCAGCTTACTGGGCTCTGGAAACACCATATATTTT,CASSLLGSGNTIYF
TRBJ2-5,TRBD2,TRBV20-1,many,TGCAGTACTCGTGGGGGGGGAGAGACCCAGTACTTC,CSTRGGGETQYF
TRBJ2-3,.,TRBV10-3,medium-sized,TGTGCCATCAGTTGGCAGGACCTCACAGATACGCAGTATTTT,CAISWQDLTDTQYF
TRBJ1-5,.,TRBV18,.,TGTGCCAGCTCACCAAGTGTTCTAGGATCGCACAATCAGCCCCAGCATTTT,CASSPSVLGSHNQPQHF
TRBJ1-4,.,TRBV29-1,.,TGCAGCGCCTCCAACGGGCCCGGGCCAAATGAAAAACTGTTTTTT,CSASNGPGPNEKLFF
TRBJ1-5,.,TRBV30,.,TGTGCCTGGAGTTCTCCTGGAGGTGGGGCACATAGCAACCAGCCCCAGCATTTT,CAWSSPGGGAHSNQPQHF
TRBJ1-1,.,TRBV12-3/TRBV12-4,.,TGTGCCAGCAGGTTGGGTTACACTGAAGCTTTCTTT,CASRLGYTEAFF
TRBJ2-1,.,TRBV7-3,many,TGTGCCAGCAGCTCCGCAGCGGCTAGCTCCTACAATGAGCAGTTCTTC,CASSSAAASSYNEQFF
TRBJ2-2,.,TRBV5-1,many,TGCGCCAGCAGCTTAGGACAGTACACCGGGGAGCTGTTTTTT,CASSLGQYTGELFF
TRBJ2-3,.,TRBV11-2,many,TGTGCCAGCAGCTTAGATCCCGGTGCGACTAGTTCAGATACGCAGTATTTT,CASSLDPGATSSDTQYF
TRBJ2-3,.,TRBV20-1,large,TGCAGTGCTAGCTCCCTACTACTTTGGGGAGATACGCAGTATTTT,CSASSLLLWGDTQYF
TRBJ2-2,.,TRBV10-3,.,TGTGCCATCAGTCCGGGACACATGAACACCGGGGAGCTGTTTTTT,CAISPGHMNTGELFF
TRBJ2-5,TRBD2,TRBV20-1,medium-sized,TGCAGTGCTACGGGGACTAGCGGGTTCCAAGAGACCCAGTACTTC,CSATGTSGFQETQYF
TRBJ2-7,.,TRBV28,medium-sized,TGTGCCAGCAGTTTAGTTCCCGGGACCATCCTCGGGGAGCAGTACTTC,CASSLVPGTILGEQYF
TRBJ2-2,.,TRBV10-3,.,TGTGCCATCAGTGAGGGAGGGAGAACCACCGGGGAGCTGTTTTTT,CAISEGGRTTGELFF